This paragraph covers one T cell receptor beta chain sequence. This clonotype was observed a handful of times. Which antigen it targets is not known. Per-base qualities were not stored, and no clone one base away is much larger. Synthesis of TCR cDNA relied on 5'RACE template switching, a step that introduced a universal primer site along with unique molecular identifiers. Priming of cDNA synthesis was performed from both the TCR alpha and TCR beta constant segments. Library amplification involved two PCR steps, and the second step added sample barcodes and sequencing adapters. Sequencing of the libraries was done on either Illumina HiSeq 2500 (2x100 bp) or NovaSeq (2x150 bp). The authors processed their data as follows. MIGEC was used to demultiplex reads and collapse the reads into UMI consensus sequences, and MiXCR was used for V(D)J alignment. Clonotypes responding to the vaccine were identified with edgeR on replicate PBMC samples, with the criteria of FDR below 0.01 and a log2 fold change above 5 up to day 15. Bulk clonotypes were assigned CD4 or CD8 identity according to which sequenced CD4 or CD8 repertoire held them at higher abundance. TCRdb handled the public reads itself, with Q25 trimming in fastp and clone calling in MiXCR, and kept productive beta chains. Rows with one shared CDR3 protein collapse into an entry with the most common genes and DNA. Clone size and V and J calls follow TCRdb, not the original study. This sample comprises about 230,000 distinct CDR3 sequences, roughly 6.2% of them detected only once. Approximately 0.99% of the sample lies in the top ten.

What the treatment or condition label conveys for this sample: live attenuated yellow fever vaccine strain. PBMCs were isolated from peripheral blood using a standard Ficoll-Paque protocol. Dynabeads CD4 and CD8 positive selection kits were used to isolate CD4 and CD8 T-cell fractions. TriZol was used to extract RNA from bulk PBMCs, CD4 and CD8 fractions, and dextramer-positive and dextramer-negative fractions. The source of the sample is a study of T cells after yellow fever vaccination (dated by TCRdb to the late 2010s). In the study overall: Libraries from fractions with low cell numbers were prepared with the SMART-Seq v4 Ultra Low Input RNA kit. To follow T-cell clones before and after both primary and booster YFV17D yellow fever vaccination, bulk TCR alpha and beta repertoires underwent longitudinal sequencing. The cohort comprised two healthy male donors, one aged 18 to 30 and one aged 30 to 39 years. Blood was drawn at multiple timepoints before and after primary and secondary immunization, with bulk PBMC replicates and cell subsets isolated. Overall study outcomes, separate from this receptor: Compared with the primary T-cell response, the secondary T-cell response was weaker but faster, peaking on day 5 rather than day 15. A small share of clonotypes occurred in both CD4 and CD8 compartments, likely arising from convergent recombination. The study included only a couple of donors, which limits how far the findings can be generalized. After the booster, most clones that had expanded after primary vaccination were detected again (nearly 98% of CD4 and about 88% of CD8), suggesting broad maintenance of memory. Because abundant contaminating clonotypes from the bulk population could be contained in FACS-sorted repertoires, computational filtering was required.

The CDR3 numbers 14 residues from cysteine through phenylalanine. The retained sequence is limited to the CDR3, 42 bases, with the frame set at the first base. V is clipped by 7 bases and J by 2 bases, and the sequence between their germline boundaries is 14 bases long. CDR1 and CDR2 were assigned from the germline V gene as SGHRS and YFSETQ. This TCR came from a man aged 25-45 years who received the YFV17D yellow fever vaccine. The sequences come from CD4+ T cells sorted from PBMCs, collected on the day of the yellow fever booster vaccination. The chain uses TRBV5-1 and TRBJ2-3; no D segment can be confidently identified. The sequenced DNA: TGCGCCAGCGGCAACAGCGCTCACACAGATACGCAGTATTTT. Translated, it reads CASGNSAHTDTQYF.